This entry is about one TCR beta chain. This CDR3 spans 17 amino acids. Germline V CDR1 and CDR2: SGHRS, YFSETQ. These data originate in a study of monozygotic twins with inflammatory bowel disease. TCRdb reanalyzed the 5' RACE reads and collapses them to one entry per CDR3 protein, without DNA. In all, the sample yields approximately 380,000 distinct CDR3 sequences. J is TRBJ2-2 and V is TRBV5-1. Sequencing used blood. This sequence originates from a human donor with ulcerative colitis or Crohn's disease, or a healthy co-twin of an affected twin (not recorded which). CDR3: CASSLAFGNANTGELFF.